This T cell receptor beta chain was sequenced during a study of blood T cell repertoires in COVID-19. Study-wide context: The study drew acute and convalescent COVID-19 samples from the United States, Italy and Spain.

The assay was immunoSEQ multiplex PCR, and TCRdb's table has in-frame clones only and misses some. The data hold over 80,000 clones, with roughly 84% observed a single time. Germline-derived CDR1 and CDR2 are SEHNR and FQNEAQ (reference sequence). CDR3 length: 13 residues. V was pared by 6 bases and J by 9 bases, with 15 bases between. This TCR was sampled from a woman older than 75 with acute or convalescent COVID-19. The chain employs TRBV7-9 and TRBJ2-1; D perhaps matches TRBD1 (5 bases). Sequencing input: peripheral blood. CDR3 residues: CASSPKGPSEQFF. The CDR3 DNA sequence: TGTGCCAGCAGTCCGAAGGGGCCGAGTGAGCAGTTCTTC.